This is a list of T cell receptor beta chains from one sample in a study of T cells in Graves' hyperthyroidism and ophthalmopathy. TCRdb used MiXCR to reprocess the multiplex PCR reads, holding one entry per CDR3 protein. The repertoire holds approximately 420,000 distinct CDR3 sequences, with about 15% as singletons. What was sequenced was blood. The receptors come from a woman aged 30 to 39 with Graves' hyperthyroidism. The CDR3 runs from the conserved cysteine through the conserved F or W.

V gene: TRBV7-2
J gene: TRBJ2-5
CDR3 protein: CATNLRDRDSETQYF

V gene: TRBV6-1
J gene: TRBJ1-5
CDR3 protein: CASSEGDRDRVPLSNQPQHF

V gene: TRBV15
J gene: TRBJ2-1
CDR3 protein: CATTVGGSYNEQFF

V gene: TRBV7-9
J gene: TRBJ2-7
CDR3 protein: CASSLDGGYEQYF

V gene: TRBV12-3/TRBV12-4
J gene: TRBJ1-2
CDR3 protein: CASSLGHGGGGYTF

V gene: TRBV28
J gene: TRBJ2-7
CDR3 protein: CASSLGGTGPPYEQYF

V gene: TRBV19
J gene: TRBJ2-2
CDR3 protein: CASSMVRNTGELFF

V gene: TRBV28
J gene: TRBJ2-3
CDR3 protein: CASIPGLASDTQYF

V gene: TRBV11-2
J gene: TRBJ1-1
CDR3 protein: CASSFSDRSSGGAFF

V gene: TRBV20-1
J gene: TRBJ2-2
CDR3 protein: CSAGAGNTGELFF

V gene: TRBV11-2
J gene: TRBJ2-7
CDR3 protein: CASSITDAYEQYF

V gene: TRBV28
J gene: TRBJ2-6
CDR3 protein: CASSPERAGANVLTF

V gene: TRBV6-6
J gene: TRBJ1-3
CDR3 protein: CASSYGDTIYF

V gene: TRBV5-1
J gene: TRBJ1-1
CDR3 protein: CASSYQEGNTEAFF

V gene: TRBV19
J gene: TRBJ1-2
CDR3 protein: CASSIGPVYGYTF

V gene: TRBV7-6
J gene: TRBJ2-7
CDR3 protein: CASSMDDTYEQYF

V gene: TRBV29-1
J gene: TRBJ2-2
CDR3 protein: CSVEDHDINTGELFF

V gene: TRBV18
J gene: TRBJ2-1
CDR3 protein: CASSPAGLAIYNEQFF

V gene: TRBV28
J gene: TRBJ2-7
CDR3 protein: CASKTPGGGGYEQYF

V gene: TRBV20-1
J gene: TRBJ2-7
CDR3 protein: CSASQGVSEQYF

V gene: TRBV12-3/TRBV12-4
J gene: TRBJ1-1
CDR3 protein: CASSPGPGPEAFF

V gene: TRBV29-1
J gene: TRBJ2-7
CDR3 protein: CSYHRGREQYF

V gene: TRBV12-3/TRBV12-4
J gene: TRBJ2-5
CDR3 protein: CASSLAQGAETQYF

V gene: TRBV28
J gene: TRBJ1-1
CDR3 protein: CASYASTEAFF

V gene: TRBV6-1
J gene: TRBJ2-3
CDR3 protein: CASRRQGVTDTQYF

V gene: TRBV5-5
J gene: TRBJ1-4
CDR3 protein: CASSSGRTTTNEKLFF

V gene: TRBV24-1
J gene: TRBJ2-5
CDR3 protein: CATSDATSGRVETQYF

V gene: TRBV20-1
J gene: TRBJ2-7
CDR3 protein: CSAHFQGTSGNSYEQYF

V gene: TRBV5-1
J gene: TRBJ2-3
CDR3 protein: CASSLVLAGGDTQYF

V gene: TRBV6-1
J gene: TRBJ1-1
CDR3 protein: CASSDKENTEAFF

V gene: TRBV3-1
J gene: TRBJ2-7
CDR3 protein: CASRVTSGSYEQYF

V gene: TRBV3-1
J gene: TRBJ2-1
CDR3 protein: CASSPGTGEFF

V gene: TRBV6-2/TRBV6-3
J gene: TRBJ2-7
CDR3 protein: CASSYRSQSSYEQYF

V gene: TRBV12-3/TRBV12-4
J gene: TRBJ2-2
CDR3 protein: CASSPGPNTGELFF

V gene: TRBV7-2
J gene: TRBJ1-3
CDR3 protein: CASSLALGTGAGNTIYF

V gene: TRBV19
J gene: TRBJ2-4
CDR3 protein: CASSNNKDTPLAKNIQYF

V gene: TRBV29-1
J gene: TRBJ2-7
CDR3 protein: CSVEGDTSSYEQYF

V gene: TRBV6-4
J gene: TRBJ2-1
CDR3 protein: CASSDDSGVNNEQFF

V gene: TRBV6-5
J gene: TRBJ2-2
CDR3 protein: CASSYGTVAGELFF

V gene: TRBV5-1
J gene: TRBJ2-5
CDR3 protein: CASSLGVMEETQYF

V gene: TRBV9
J gene: TRBJ1-2
CDR3 protein: CASSKGQGDYGYTF

V gene: TRBV19
J gene: TRBJ2-5
CDR3 protein: CASSIAQGAVETQYF

V gene: TRBV30
J gene: TRBJ2-7
CDR3 protein: CAWSVQGGSYEQYF

V gene: TRBV3-1
J gene: TRBJ2-1
CDR3 protein: CASSQESRVNEQFF

V gene: TRBV20-1
J gene: TRBJ2-1
CDR3 protein: CSAPSLAGESYNEQSF

V gene: TRBV20-1
J gene: TRBJ2-7
CDR3 protein: CSAREGLAGGGYEQYF

V gene: TRBV29-1
J gene: TRBJ1-2
CDR3 protein: CSYSSHSNGDYGYTF

V gene: TRBV19
J gene: TRBJ2-3
CDR3 protein: CASSIVGTSGSTDTQYF

V gene: TRBV19
J gene: TRBJ1-1
CDR3 protein: CASSRGRGAQNTEAFF

V gene: TRBV4-2
J gene: -
CDR3 protein: CASSQVGGRSNQPQYF

V gene: TRBV6-1
J gene: TRBJ1-4
CDR3 protein: CASEDSTNEKLFF

V gene: TRBV28
J gene: TRBJ1-2
CDR3 protein: CASRVTGSGYTF

V gene: TRBV6-1
J gene: TRBJ2-7
CDR3 protein: CASSPGEVYEQYF

V gene: TRBV18
J gene: TRBJ2-7
CDR3 protein: CASSPVLAGVGYEQYF